These T cell receptor beta chains were read from a single sample in a study of blood T cell repertoires in COVID-19. TCRdb keeps only in-frame clones here, not all; method: immunoSEQ multiplex PCR. Of around 250,000 clones listed, around four fifths are singletons. The sample was peripheral blood. The receptors originated from a young man who had recovered from COVID-19. CDR3s leave out the opening cysteine and the closing phenylalanine or tryptophan.

TRBV6-5	TRBJ2-3	ASTFQGISTDTQY
TRBV3-1/TRBV3-2	TRBJ2-3	ASSQRTGFADTQY
TRBV18	TRBJ2-5	ASSPGRQGTRETQY
TRBV9	TRBJ2-1	ASSAGRRDNEQF
TRBV28	TRBJ1-1	ASRREIGRSF
TRBV28	TRBJ1-5	ASSLFPGQPQH
TRBV5-1	TRBJ1-5	ASSLDSGGNQPQH
TRBV29-1	TRBJ1-2	SAFKARGSGGYGYT
TRBV10-3	TRBJ2-3	AISDRGGRTDTQY
TRBV4-1	TRBJ2-1	ASSNEATYNEQF
TRBV7-3	TRBJ2-3	ASSSSTDTQY
TRBV5-1	TRBJ2-2	ASSLYRLGGAPPGELF
TRBV19	TRBJ2-2	ASRQQTGELF
TRBV29-1	TRBJ1-1	SVGPGRYTEAF
TRBV5-4	TRBJ1-2	ASSSNPGGAAAYT
TRBV28	TRBJ1-5	ASSSTGADQPQH
TRBV11-2	TRBJ2-5	ASSFDRETQY